These 5 T cell receptor beta chains were all obtained from the same sample, sequenced in a study of T cells in Graves' hyperthyroidism and ophthalmopathy. The CDR3 regions of TCR beta were amplified from RNA transcripts. When the TCR CDR3 underwent first-round RT-PCR, the HTBI primer set was used. TCRdb fed the multiplex PCR reads into MiXCR, producing one record per CDR3 protein. The sample includes 500,000 to 650,000 distinct CDR3 sequences, 46% of them seen just once. The specimen sequenced was peripheral blood or thyroid tissue (not recorded which). These receptors all stem from an adult woman with Graves' disease, either hyperthyroidism or ophthalmopathy (not recorded which).

The chain links TRBV7-2 to TRBJ1-6; D is undetermined. V shed 1 base and J shed 4 bases, with 5 bases lying between them. Germline V gene data show CDR1 as SGHTA and CDR2 as FQGNSA. The CDR3 is 14 amino acids. CDR3 in DNA: TGTGCCAGCAGCTTAGTGCCTTATAATTCACCCCTCCACTTT. As protein: CASSLVPYNSPLHF.

The chain joins TRBV19 to TRBJ2-7, with D maybe TRBD2 (5 bases). V lost 5 bases to trimming and J lost 5 bases, with 16 bases between them. Germline V gene lookup returns CDR1 LNHDA and CDR2 SQIVND (reference sequence). The CDR3 runs to 14 residues. In DNA form, the CDR3 reads TGTGCCAGTAGTCCCGGAGGATCGGCGGACGAGCAGTACTTC. Translating it yields CASSPGGSADEQYF.

In its sample, this clonotype was seen many times. This chain links TRBV10-2 with TRBJ1-3; D is uncertain. CDR1 WSHSY and CDR2 SAAADI come from the germline V gene. Trimming removed 0 bases at V and 2 bases at J, with 8 bases between. This CDR3 is built from 15 residues. The CDR3 reads CASSESNSPGNTIYF. The CDR3 DNA reads TGCGCCAGCAGTGAGTCTAACAGTCCTGGAAACACCATATATTTT.

This chain connects TRBV7-2 to TRBJ1-5; D not certain. The CDR3 runs 16 residues. Germline V gene data show CDR1 as SGHTA and CDR2 as FQGNSA. V gave up 9 bases and J gave up 0 bases, with 18 bases separating them. CDR3 sequence (DNA): TGTGCCAGTGCTAAGGTGGCAGCGGGTAGCAATCAGCCCCAGCATTTT. This encodes CASAKVAAGSNQPQHF. The complete variable domain, with remaining parts taken from reference TRBV7-2 and TRBJ1-5, reads GAGVSQSPSNKVTEKGKDVELRCDPISGHTALYWYRQSLGQGLEFLIYFQGNSAPDKSGLPSDRFSAERTGGSVSTLTIQRTQQEDSAVYLCASAKVAAGSNQPQHFGDGTRLSIL.

This clonotype was seen more than once but under ten times. The gene calls are TRBV10-3 and TRBJ1-2; D call uncertain. The CDR3 is 13 amino acids. V shed 2 bases and J shed 5 bases, with 9 bases lying between them. In germline, CDR1 is ENHRY, CDR2 SYGVKD. The CDR3 DNA sequence: TGTGCCATCAGTGAGACCGTGTCTTATGGCTACACCTTC. Its protein is CAISETVSYGYTF.